The source of this T cell receptor (beta chain) is a study of T cells in women clearing cervical HPV infection. Background on the study: Cases were women with histologically confirmed HPV16-related CIN3 or worse, including a couple of invasive cancers. Cases' blood sampling followed lesion detection by median about 150 days (90 to 200). General study results and limits: CIN3+ cases had significantly higher TCR repertoire richness than controls, but evenness did not differ.

Germline V gene sequence: CDR1 LNHDA, CDR2 SQIVND (reference sequence). The CDR3 runs to 13 residues. immunoSEQ multiplex PCR used an average of 1200 ng genomic DNA. Assay used: immunoSEQ multiplex PCR; TCRdb lists only in-frame clones, some missing. Found here are around 30,000 clones; the top ten clones hold around 18%. About this clone itself: Its cognate antigen is unknown. The CDR3 goes on 3 residues after the read ends, and that part is filled in from the germline J gene.

The J gene is TRBJ2-4, the V gene TRBV19; the D is unclear. The sequence derives from a woman between 18 and 70 years old with a cervical HPV16 infection that either progressed to CIN3+ or cleared (not recorded which). The material sequenced was blood buffy coat. CDR3 DNA, as far as it was read: TGTGCCAGTAGTATGGGTACAAACTATGGT. It translates to CASSMGTNYG. The complete CDR3 sequence is CASSMGTNYGQYF.